The rows below give T cell receptor beta chains drawn from one sample of a study of T cell clonotyping in hematopoietic cell transplantation. Repertoires were generated with immunoSEQ multiplex PCR, while TCRdb's copy carries only in-frame clones and drops some. The table includes about 45,000 clones, roughly four fifths detected once. The sequences come from peripheral blood mononuclear cells, collected before stem cell transplant. The receptors were sampled from a man aged 55 to 70 with myelodysplastic syndrome. Some clones in this sample may be carry-over from other donors' samples. CDR3s include the opening cysteine and the closing phenylalanine or tryptophan. A D gene is named only where the DNA matches it firmly. Where a row states a size, it is once, few, many or the class of an expanded clone; other rows omit it.

abundance	j_gene	d_gene	v_gene	CDR3aa	CDR3nt
NA	TRBJ1-5	NA	TRBV7-2	CASSLAGNSNQPQHF	TGTGCCAGCAGCTTAGCCGGGAATAGCAATCAGCCCCAGCATTTT
NA	TRBJ1-3	NA	TRBV6-6	CASSYGTSSGNTIYF	TGTGCCAGCAGTTACGGGACGAGCTCTGGAAACACCATATATTTT
once	TRBJ1-1	NA	TRBV7-3	CASSENPQGITEAFF	TGTGCCAGCAGCGAAAATCCCCAGGGGATCACTGAAGCTTTCTTT
NA	TRBJ1-2	TRBD1	TRBV27	CASSSQRDRANYGYTF	TGTGCCAGCAGCTCGCAACGGGACAGGGCTAACTATGGCTACACCTTC
NA	TRBJ1-5	NA	TRBV6-5	CASSSHAGEQPQHF	TGTGCCAGCAGTTCGCACGCCGGTGAGCAGCCCCAGCATTTT
NA	TRBJ2-5	NA	TRBV2	CASSETGIWETQYF	TGTGCCAGCAGTGAAACAGGAATCTGGGAGACCCAGTACTTC
NA	TRBJ1-1	NA	TRBV5-1	CASSLASEAFF	TGCGCCAGCAGCTTGGCCTCTGAAGCTTTCTTT
NA	TRBJ1-2	NA	TRBV15	CATSRMMRANYGYTF	TGTGCCACCAGCAGAATGATGCGGGCTAACTATGGCTACACCTTC
NA	TRBJ1-6	NA	TRBV7-8	CASSLVGDSPLHF	TGTGCCAGCAGCTTAGTGGGGGATTCACCCCTCCACTTT
NA	TRBJ1-4	NA	TRBV7-2	CASSLAGTEKLFF	TGTGCCAGCAGCTTAGCGGGGACCGAAAAACTGTTTTTT
NA	TRBJ2-2	NA	TRBV6-5	CASSYSKESGELFF	TGTGCCAGCAGTTACTCGAAAGAAAGCGGGGAGCTGTTTTTT
NA	TRBJ1-2	TRBD1	TRBV7-3	CASSLTYRDSSPYGYTF	TGTGCCAGCAGCTTAACTTATAGGGACAGTTCACCTTATGGCTACACCTTC
NA	TRBJ1-1	NA	TRBV29-1	CSAQPWNRGTEAFF	TGCAGCGCCCAGCCCTGGAATCGGGGCACTGAAGCTTTCTTT
NA	TRBJ2-6	NA	TRBV18	CASSQSSSGANVLTF	TGTGCCAGCTCCCAATCTAGCTCTGGGGCCAACGTCCTGACTTTC
once	TRBJ1-2	TRBD1	TRBV28	CASSLPAGRGQDGYTF	TGTGCCAGCAGTTTACCGGCCGGCAGGGGGCAAGATGGCTACACCTTC
NA	TRBJ1-5	NA	TRBV6-1	CASSESSNQPQHF	TGTGCCAGCAGTGAAAGCAGCAATCAGCCCCAGCATTTT
NA	TRBJ1-2	NA	TRBV4-3	CASSMEREYGYTF	TGCGCCAGCAGCATGGAAAGGGAGTATGGCTACACCTTC
NA	TRBJ2-7	TRBD1	TRBV10-3	CAITPNRGANYEQYF	TGTGCCATCACGCCTAACAGGGGGGCTAACTACGAGCAGTACTTC
NA	TRBJ2-2	TRBD1	TRBV7-2	CASSWGQQNTGELFF	TGTGCCAGCAGCTGGGGACAGCAAAACACCGGGGAGCTGTTTTTT
once	TRBJ2-6	TRBD1	TRBV10-3	CAISDRLPGQGSGANVLTF	TGTGCCATCAGTGACCGGCTTCCGGGACAGGGATCTGGGGCCAACGTCCTGACTTTC
NA	TRBJ2-5	NA	TRBV20-1	CSAEFQETQYF	TGCAGTGCAGAATTTCAAGAGACCCAGTACTTC
NA	TRBJ1-2	NA	TRBV9	CASSARPGDGYTF	TGTGCCAGCAGCGCGCGTCCAGGGGATGGCTACACCTTC
NA	TRBJ2-1	NA	TRBV27	CASSLGGAPYNEQFF	TGTGCCAGCAGTTTGGGCGGGGCCCCCTACAATGAGCAGTTCTTC
NA	TRBJ1-5	NA	TRBV19	CASSMEGGNNQPQHF	TGTGCCAGTAGTATGGAAGGGGGAAACAATCAGCCCCAGCATTTT
NA	TRBJ2-6	NA	TRBV19	CASRTAATRSGANVLTF	TGTGCCAGTCGGACAGCGGCTACTCGATCTGGGGCCAACGTCCTGACTTTC
once	TRBJ2-5	TRBD1	TRBV11-3	CASSLGRGDRGRPETQYF	TGTGCCAGCAGCTTAGGCAGGGGGGACAGGGGTCGTCCGGAGACCCAGTACTTC
NA	TRBJ1-5	NA	TRBV6-1	CASSELVVQPQHF	TGTGCCAGCAGTGAATTGGTGGTTCAGCCCCAGCATTTT
NA	TRBJ1-1	TRBD1	TRBV7-9	CASRTTGTENTEAFF	TGTGCCAGCAGGACCACCGGGACAGAGAACACTGAAGCTTTCTTT
once	TRBJ1-4	NA	TRBV5-1	CASSLVGRTNEKLFF	TGCGCCAGCAGCTTGGTTGGGAGAACTAATGAAAAACTGTTTTTT
NA	TRBJ2-7	NA	TRBV11-2	CASSLGDGYEQYF	TGTGCCAGCAGTTTAGGGGACGGCTACGAGCAGTACTTC
NA	TRBJ1-6	NA	TRBV19	CASSTGGLRNSPLHF	TGTGCCAGTAGTACTGGGGGCCTCCGTAATTCACCCCTCCACTTT
NA	TRBJ1-6	TRBD1	TRBV9	CASGKTGYNSPLHF	TGTGCCAGCGGTAAGACAGGGTATAATTCACCCCTCCACTTT
NA	TRBJ2-5	TRBD1	TRBV5-1	CASSPRTLDRGSGETQYF	TGCGCCAGCAGCCCCCGAACCCTGGACAGGGGTAGTGGGGAGACCCAGTACTTC
NA	TRBJ2-7	TRBD1	TRBV10-2	CASRDRLYEQYF	TGCGCCAGCAGGGACAGGCTTTACGAGCAGTACTTC
NA	TRBJ2-2	NA	TRBV15	CATSRDNRFANTGELFF	TGTGCCACCAGCAGAGATAACCGGTTCGCGAACACCGGGGAGCTGTTTTTT
NA	TRBJ1-4	TRBD1	TRBV29-1	CSVQGARGEKLFF	TGCAGCGTACAGGGGGCACGGGGTGAAAAACTGTTTTTT
NA	TRBJ2-2	NA	TRBV19	CASSIIPVTGELFF	TGTGCCAGTAGTATAATCCCGGTTACCGGGGAGCTGTTTTTT
NA	TRBJ2-2	NA	TRBV28	CASRSGFGDTGELFF	TGTGCCAGCCGGTCGGGGTTCGGGGACACCGGGGAGCTGTTTTTT
NA	TRBJ1-1	NA	TRBV30	CAWGHRLGNTEAFF	TGTGCCTGGGGACACAGGCTGGGGAACACTGAAGCTTTCTTT
medium-sized	TRBJ2-7	TRBD1	TRBV19	CASRGQGGNEQYF	TGTGCCAGTAGAGGACAGGGGGGTAACGAGCAGTACTTC
NA	TRBJ1-5	NA	TRBV28	CASSRVGGGNQPQHF	TGTGCCAGCAGCCGTGTGGGGGGCGGCAATCAGCCCCAGCATTTT
NA	TRBJ2-7	TRBD1	TRBV9	CASSRGTGDEQYF	TGTGCCAGCAGCCGGGGAACAGGGGACGAGCAGTACTTC
NA	TRBJ1-1	NA	TRBV7-2	CASRQGLNTEAFF	TGTGCCAGCAGGCAGGGGTTGAACACTGAAGCTTTCTTT
NA	TRBJ2-5	NA	TRBV5-6	CASSLKLDGTRETQYF	TGTGCCAGCAGCTTGAAGCTCGACGGGACGAGGGAGACCCAGTACTTC
NA	TRBJ2-1	NA	TRBV7-3	CASSLNGGLYNEQFF	TGTGCCAGCAGCTTAAACGGGGGGCTCTACAATGAGCAGTTCTTC
few	TRBJ2-2	TRBD2	TRBV4-2	CASSQRLAGGAHNTGELFF	TGTGCCAGCAGCCAGCGGCTAGCGGGGGGCGCCCATAACACCGGGGAGCTGTTTTTT
NA	TRBJ1-2	NA	TRBV28	CASSLGGGYGYTF	TGTGCCAGCAGTTTAGGGGGAGGCTATGGCTACACCTTC
NA	TRBJ1-3	NA	TRBV5-5	CASSSTANSGNTIYF	TGTGCCAGCAGCTCTACAGCTAACTCTGGAAACACCATATATTTT
NA	TRBJ1-5	NA	TRBV28	CASSLTGSNQPQHF	TGTGCCAGCAGTTTAACAGGGAGCAATCAGCCCCAGCATTTT
few	TRBJ1-3	NA	TRBV4-2	CASSQDFNSGNTIYF	TGTGCCAGCAGCCAAGATTTCAACTCTGGAAACACCATATATTTT
NA	TRBJ1-5	TRBD1	TRBV19	CASSIVAGGPQHF	TGTGCCAGTAGTATAGTGGCAGGGGGGCCCCAGCATTTT
NA	TRBJ2-7	NA	TRBV7-3	CASSFPGSSQQYF	TGTGCCAGCAGCTTCCCGGGGTCCTCCCAGCAGTACTTC
NA	TRBJ1-4	NA	TRBV18	CASSPTGRHEKLFF	TGTGCCAGCTCACCGACGGGACGGCATGAAAAACTGTTTTTT
NA	TRBJ2-3	NA	TRBV25-1	CASRGVTQYF	TGTGCCAGCAGGGGGGTAACGCAGTATTTT
NA	TRBJ2-7	NA	TRBV6-5	CASSLGYGKQYF	TGTGCCAGCAGCCTAGGCTATGGGAAGCAGTACTTC